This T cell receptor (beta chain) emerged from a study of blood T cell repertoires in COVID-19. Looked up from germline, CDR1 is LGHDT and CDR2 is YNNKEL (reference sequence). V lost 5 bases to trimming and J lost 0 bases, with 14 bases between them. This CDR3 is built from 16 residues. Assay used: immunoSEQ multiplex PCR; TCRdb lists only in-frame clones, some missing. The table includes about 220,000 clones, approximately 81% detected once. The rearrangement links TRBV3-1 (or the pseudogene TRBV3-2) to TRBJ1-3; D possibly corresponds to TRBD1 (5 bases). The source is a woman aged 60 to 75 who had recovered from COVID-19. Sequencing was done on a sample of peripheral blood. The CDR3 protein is CASSFGGGGSGNTIYF. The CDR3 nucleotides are TGTGCCAGCAGCTTCGGTGGGGGGGGCTCTGGAAACACCATATATTTT.